The T cell receptor beta chain described here comes from a study of shared clonotypes between healthy human individuals. Findings and caveats of the study: The diversity represented, both genetic and in exposure history, was limited by few donors.

About this clone: Its antigen remains unidentified.

None of the donors, who were healthy HIV-negative adults, had recently had acute infections or vaccinations. In the CD4+ fraction, cells were divided into CD45RA+ naive and CD45RA-negative memory subsets. Only in-frame clones appear in the TCRdb table, and some are missing; sequencing was by immunoSEQ multiplex PCR. The table shows roughly 1 million clones, with approximately 68% occurring only once. CDR3 size: 17 residues. Germline V gene sequence: CDR1 SEHNR, CDR2 FQNEAQ (reference sequence). V dropped 0 bases and J dropped 5; count of bases not matched to a gene: 7. The sample comprised memory CD4+ T cells sorted from blood. Indicated subset: CD45RA-negative fraction. The gene calls are TRBV7-9 and TRBJ2-2; 9 bases align to TRBD1. The receptor comes from a man between 18 and 29 years old in good health. CDR3 in DNA: TGTGCCAGCAGCTTAGCGAGGATGGGACAGGGAACCGGGGAGCTGTTTTTT. Translating gives CASSLARMGQGTGELFF. Using reference TRBV7-9 and TRBJ2-2 for the parts outside the CDR3, the full variable domain is DTGVSQNPRHKITKRGQNVTFRCDPISEHNRLYWYRQTLGQGPEFLTYFQNEAQLEKSRLLSDRFSAERPKGSFSTLEIQRTEQGDSAMYLCASSLARMGQGTGELFFGEGSRLTVL.